The 19 T cell receptor beta chains below come from one sample, sequenced in a study of blood T cell repertoires in COVID-19. Sequenced by immunoSEQ multiplex PCR; TCRdb stores in-frame clones only, minus some. The profile shows around 83,000 clones, around 85% of them singletons. The sample comprised peripheral blood. The receptors come from a woman in her 70s with acute or convalescent COVID-19.

The rearrangement uses TRBV5-4 and TRBJ2-7; D is possibly TRBD2 (5 bases). The length of the CDR3 is 17 residues. Looked up from germline, CDR1 is SGHNT and CDR2 is YYREEE (reference sequence). The V end was cut by 2 bases, the J end by 1 base, with 19 bases between. CDR3 bases: TGTGCCAGCAGCTTTGAAGGACTTAGCGTCCCGTCCTACGAGCAGTACGTC. Protein: CASSFEGLSVPSYEQYV.

The chain has TRBV6-6 and TRBJ2-2, with 14 bases lining up with TRBD2. Trimming took 5 bases from V and 4 from J; bases not matched to a gene: 6. The CDR3 has 17 residues. Germline V gives CDR1 MNHNY, CDR2 SVGAGI (reference sequence). CDR3 DNA sequence: TGTGCCAGCAGTCCGACTAGCGGGGGGGCCGGCACCGGGGAGCTGTTTTTT. Translated: CASSPTSGGAGTGELFF.

The table lists this clone with a count of one. V usage is TRBV7-2 and J usage is TRBJ2-7; 9 bases are a match to TRBD1. CDR3 size: 15 residues. The V segment lost 1 base and the J segment 3 bases; nucleotides outside the gene matches: 4. Germline V CDR1 and CDR2: SGHTA, FQGNSA. The DNA for the CDR3 is TGTGCCAGCAGCTTAGAGGCGGGACAGGGCTACGAGCAGTACGTC. Residues: CASSLEAGQGYEQYV.

Only a few counts were recorded for this clone. The J gene is TRBJ2-3, the V gene TRBV7-7, with 8 bases fitting TRBD2. CDR3 length: 15 amino acids. The ends lost 5 bases at V and 2 bases at J; junction bases unmatched: 6. CDR1 and CDR2 from the germline V gene are SSHAT and FNYEAQ (reference sequence). The CDR3 DNA is TGTGCCAGCAGCGGGGGGCGGGGGGCCACAGATACGCAGTATTTT. Protein sequence: CASSGGRGATDTQYF. Variable domain in full (rest from reference TRBV7-7 and TRBJ2-3): GAGVSQSPRYKVTKRGQDVTLRCDPISSHATLYWYQQALGQGPEFLTYFNYEAQPDKSGLPSDRFSAERPEGSISTLTIQRTEQRDSAMYRCASSGGRGATDTQYFGPGTRLTVL.

The genes are TRBV4-1 and TRBJ1-2, with D tentatively TRBD1 (5 bases). The V end lost 0 bases, the J end lost 4 bases, and 18 bases lay between the germline ends. The CDR3 totals 17 residues. CDR1 is MGHRA and CDR2 is YSYEKL in the germline V gene. CDR3 in amino acids: CASSQDAGVEALYGYTF. CDR3 bases: TGCGCCAGCAGCCAAGATGCGGGGGTGGAGGCACTCTATGGCTACACCTTC.

This clone was recorded only once. The chain couples TRBV4-3 to TRBJ1-2; 8 bases map to TRBD1. Germline CDR1 reads LGHNA; CDR2 reads YSLEER. Trimming took 0 bases from V and 5 from J; bases not matched to a gene: 8. This CDR3 is 16 amino acids long. The CDR3 sequence: CASSQDAQGAGYGYTF. CDR3 nucleotide sequence: TGCGCCAGCAGCCAAGATGCTCAGGGGGCCGGTTATGGCTACACCTTC.

In nucleotides, the CDR3 is TGTGCCAGCAGCTTAGAGCCGGGGGGGCAAACCGGGGAGCTGTTTTTT. It yields the protein CASSLEPGGQTGELFF. This chain connects TRBV7-7 to TRBJ2-2, with TRBD2 identical over 8 bases. V lost 1 base to trimming and J lost 5 bases; unmatched junction nucleotides: 6. Germline lookup yields CDR1 SSHAT and CDR2 FNYEAQ (reference sequence). The CDR3 loop spans 16 amino acids.

DNA for the CDR3: TGTGCCAGCAGCTTCCCCCGGGACAGGGGGCTGAATGAGCAGTTCTTC. It is translated as CASSFPRDRGLNEQFF. The chain couples TRBV6-6 to TRBJ2-1, with 12 bases that match TRBD1. V trimming: 6 bases; J trimming: 7 bases; junction bases outside the gene matches: 10. CDR3 length: 16 amino acids. Germline V lookup: CDR1 MNHNY, CDR2 SVGAGI (reference sequence).

Written as DNA, the CDR3 is TGCGCCAGCAGTCAATCTTTAGGGGCCTACGAGCAGTACGTC. Protein: CASSQSLGAYEQYV. The rearrangement uses TRBV23-1 and TRBJ2-7, with D perhaps TRBD1 (5 bases). TRBV23-1 belongs to the ORF category, with a function that is uncertain. This CDR3 is built from 14 residues. V lost 0 bases and J lost 2, with 8 bases in between.

This rearrangement joins TRBV30 to TRBJ2-3; D is possibly TRBD2 (5 bases). V lost 0 bases and J 0 bases, leaving 19 bases between the germline ends. From germline, CDR1 is GTSNPN and CDR2 SVGIG (reference sequence). The CDR3 totals 18 residues. The CDR3 bases are TGTGCCTGGAGTGTACGGGGTGCCCTTCAACGAAGCACAGATACGCAGTATTTT. Its translation: CAWSVRGALQRSTDTQYF.

V usage is TRBV5-1 and J usage is TRBJ2-1; 7 bases are a match to TRBD2. V dropped 3 bases and J dropped 5; count of bases not matched to a gene: 2. This CDR3 is built from 13 residues. Germline CDR1 and CDR2: SGHRS and YFSETQ. The CDR3 sequence: CASSWTRDNEQFF. CDR3 nucleotides: TGCGCCAGCAGCTGGACTAGAGACAATGAGCAGTTCTTC.

This clone was seen a single time. V gene TRBV29-1 combines with J gene TRBJ1-1, with a possible D match to TRBD1 (5 bases). Germline-derived CDR1 and CDR2 are SQVTM and ANQGSEA. This CDR3 is built from 14 residues. V lost 7 bases to trimming and J lost 1 base, with 16 bases between them. The CDR3 bases are TGCAGCGCCCTAGGGGCACTTGGGAACACTGAAGCTTTCTTT. Translating gives CSALGALGNTEAFF.

This clone is a singleton in its sample. The chain has TRBV5-4 and TRBJ1-6, with D possibly TRBD1 on 5 matching bases. V was trimmed by 5 bases and J by 7 bases, leaving 13 bases between them. The CDR3 has 14 amino acids. The germline gives CDR1 SGHNT, CDR2 YYREEE (reference sequence). CDR3 protein: CASSRGPRNSPLHF. In nucleotides, the CDR3 is TGTGCCAGCAGTAGGGGTCCCCGAAATTCACCCCTCCACTTT.

This clone was counted a single time. The chain employs TRBV6-5 and TRBJ1-2, with a weak D call TRBD1 (5 bases). Per germline, CDR1 MNHEY and CDR2 SVGAGI. Trimming took 11 bases from V and 1 from J, leaving 8 bases between them. The CDR3 spans 11 residues. CDR3 in amino acids: CALTVNYGYTF. In DNA, the CDR3 is TGTGCCTTGACAGTTAACTATGGCTACACCTTC.

Of note for this clone: Within the sample, other DNA sequences also encode this same CDR3. This chain connects TRBV4-1 to TRBJ2-1, with 11 bases lining up with TRBD2. Germline-derived CDR1 and CDR2 are MGHRA and YSYEKL. After removal of 3 bases from V and 6 bases from J, the junction contained 4 bases not matched to a gene. The length of the CDR3 is 15 residues. Written as DNA, the CDR3 is TGCGCCAGCAGCCAGCTAGCGGGGGGATTCAATGAGCAGTTCTTC. Its protein is CASSQLAGGFNEQFF.

This chain links TRBV5-6 with TRBJ2-1, with D perhaps TRBD2 (6 bases). Germline values: CDR1 SGHDT, CDR2 YYEEEE. V lost 5 bases, J lost 8 bases, and 8 bases lay in between. The CDR3 length is 11 residues. This CDR3 reads CASSRRDEQFF. CDR3 bases: TGTGCCAGCAGTCGGAGGGATGAGCAGTTCTTC.

The chain has TRBV7-6 and TRBJ2-3; 13 nucleotides align to TRBD2. The CDR3 totals 18 residues. CDR1 SGHVS and CDR2 FNYEAQ come from the germline V gene. Germline trimming cut 4 bases from V and 0 bases from J; bases unmatched to any gene: 7. CDR3 sequence: CASSSRTSGGSSTDTQYF. For the CDR3, the DNA is TGTGCCAGCAGCTCGAGGACTAGCGGGGGTTCTAGCACAGATACGCAGTATTTT.

The rearrangement links TRBV7-8 to TRBJ2-1, with 7 bases that match TRBD2. The germline V gene encodes CDR1 SGHVS and CDR2 FQNEAQ. The ends lost 5 bases at V and 6 bases at J; junction bases unmatched: 4. The CDR3 runs to 13 residues. The CDR3 region has the DNA TGTGCCAGCAGCACGGGGAGGGGCAATGAGCAGTTCTTC. Translation gives CASSTGRGNEQFF.

The sample holds a few counts of this clone. This rearrangement joins TRBV5-4 to TRBJ1-1, with unresolved D. CDR1 SGHNT and CDR2 YYREEE come from the germline V gene (reference sequence). The CDR3 spans 13 residues. The ends were cut back, 1 base at V and 3 bases at J, with 7 bases in the middle. The CDR3 DNA sequence: TGTGCCAGCAGCTTGCGAGGATACACTGAAGCTTTCTTT. It encodes CASSLRGYTEAFF.